This T cell receptor (beta chain) was retrieved from a study of siplizumab effects on memory and regulatory T cells. The assay was immunoSEQ multiplex PCR, and TCRdb's table has in-frame clones only and misses some. This sample carries about 94,000 clones, about 93% of them seen once, and the ten largest clones take roughly 0.3%. The junction had 4 bases not matched to a gene; V was cut back by 4 bases and J by 7 bases. CDR3 length: 13 amino acids. Per the germline V gene, CDR1 is MGHRA and CDR2 is YSYEKL. Material for sequencing was non-Treg CD4+ T cells sorted from blood. The rearrangement links TRBV4-1 to TRBJ1-5, with TRBD1 matching over 7 bases. The clonotype originates from a human donor in good health. The CDR3 here is CASSLTGEQPQHF. As DNA, the CDR3 is TGCGCCAGCAGCCTAACAGGGGAGCAGCCCCAGCATTTT.